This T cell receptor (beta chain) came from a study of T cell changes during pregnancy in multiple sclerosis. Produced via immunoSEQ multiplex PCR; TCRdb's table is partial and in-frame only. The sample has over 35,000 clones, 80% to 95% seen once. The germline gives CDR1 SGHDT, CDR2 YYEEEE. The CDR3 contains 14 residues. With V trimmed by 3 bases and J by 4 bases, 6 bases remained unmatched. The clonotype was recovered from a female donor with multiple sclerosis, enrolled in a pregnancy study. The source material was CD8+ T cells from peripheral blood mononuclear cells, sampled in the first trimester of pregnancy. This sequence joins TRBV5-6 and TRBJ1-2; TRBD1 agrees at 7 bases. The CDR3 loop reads CASSSGQVGYGYTF. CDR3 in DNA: TGTGCCAGCAGCTCCGGACAGGTTGGCTATGGCTACACCTTC.